The rows below give T cell receptor beta chains drawn from one sample of a study of T cells in Graves' hyperthyroidism and ophthalmopathy. TCRdb reprocessed the multiplex PCR reads with MiXCR, giving one entry per CDR3 protein. The sample shows about 410,000 distinct CDR3 sequences, approximately 14% of them seen only once. Sequenced: blood. These receptors came from a young man with Graves' ophthalmopathy. Each CDR3 is given with its conserved first and last residue. A D gene is named only where the DNA matches it firmly. Expanded clones get a size class; other rows say once, few or many, or leave the size out.

>.|.|TRBJ2-1|TRBV20-1
TGCAGTACCGGACTCTACAATGAGCAGTTCTTC
CSTGLYNEQFF
>.|many|TRBJ1-4|TRBV6-1
TGTGCCAGCAGTTATTCAGGTTGGAGTGAAAAACTGTTTTTT
CASSYSGWSEKLFF
>.|many|TRBJ2-1|TRBV6-5
TGTGCCAGCAGTTACGTAGCAGGGGCCGAATACAATGAGCAGTTCTTC
CASSYVAGAEYNEQFF
>TRBD2|many|TRBJ2-5|TRBV19
TGTGCCAGTCGACTAGCGGGAGAGACCCAGTACTTC
CASRLAGETQYF
>TRBD1|few|TRBJ1-2|TRBV2
TGTGCCAGCAGCGCCCGACAGGGGCAGTTGAGTGGCTACACCTTC
CASSARQGQLSGYTF
>.|.|TRBJ2-7|TRBV2
TGTGCCAGCAAATATCCCATTCCAGGGTCGCGGGACGAGCAGTACTTC
CASKYPIPGSRDEQYF
>TRBD2|many|TRBJ2-3|TRBV27
TGTGCCAGCGGTTCCCGGACTAGCGGAAAGAAGGGCACAGATACGCAGTATTTT
CASGSRTSGKKGTDTQYF
>.|many|TRBJ2-3|TRBV4-1
TGCGCCAGCAGCCAAACGGGACACCTCACAGATACGCAGTATTTT
CASSQTGHLTDTQYF
>TRBD2|.|TRBJ2-1|TRBV11-2
TGTGCCAGCAGTCTCGCTAGCGGGGGGGAGGGTGAGCAGTTCTTC
CASSLASGGEGEQFF
>.|many|TRBJ2-1|TRBV20-1
TGCAGTGCTCCCGGGGCCCAAAGCTCCTACAATGAGCAGTTCTTC
CSAPGAQSSYNEQFF
>.|many|TRBJ2-5|TRBV5-5
TGTGCCAGCAGCGGGGCAAGAGTCCAAGAGACCCAGTACTTC
CASSGARVQETQYF
>.|many|TRBJ2-5|TRBV7-2
TGTGCCAGCAGCTTAGTCGGAGGATGGGGCCAAGAGACCCAGTACTTC
CASSLVGGWGQETQYF
>.|.|TRBJ1-1|TRBV13
TGTGCCACCAGCAGTGGAGGGAACACTGAAGCTTTCTTT
CATSSGGNTEAFF
>.|few|TRBJ2-7|TRBV10-1
TGCGCCAGCGGGATGAGCTCCTACGAGCAGTACTTC
CASGMSSYEQYF
>TRBD1|many|TRBJ1-5|TRBV20-1
TGCAGTGCCAGCTCCCCGGGACAGGGATTCTTTAGCAATCAGCCCCAGCATTTT
CSASSPGQGFFSNQPQHF
>.|many|TRBJ1-2|TRBV6-2/TRBV6-3
TGTGCCAGCAGTTACATCGAGGACTATGGCTACACCTTC
CASSYIEDYGYTF
>.|many|TRBJ1-1|TRBV20-1
TGCAGTGCGGGAAAGGGGGGTCCCACTGAAGCTTTCTTT
CSAGKGGPTEAFF
>TRBD2|many|TRBJ2-5|TRBV7-2
TGTGCCAGCAGCATTTTAGCGGGGGAGAGGGAGACCCAGTACTTC
CASSILAGERETQYF
>.|few|TRBJ2-2|TRBV6-1
TGTGCCAGCAGTCCTAGATTGAGAAACACCGGGGAGCTGTTTTTT
CASSPRLRNTGELFF
>TRBD1|few|TRBJ2-3|TRBV29-1
TGCAGCGTTGTAGACGGACAGGACAACACAGATACGCAGTATTTT
CSVVDGQDNTDTQYF
>.|.|TRBJ2-7|TRBV9
TGTGCCAGCAGCGTAGAAACCTCCTACGAGCAGTACTTC
CASSVETSYEQYF
>.|.|TRBJ2-2|TRBV7-8
TGTGCCAGCAGAGACGTAACCGGGGAGCTGTTTTTT
CASRDVTGELFF
>.|.|TRBJ2-2|TRBV27
TGTGCCAGTTGGACCTGGAACACCGGGGAGCTGTTTTTT
CASWTWNTGELFF
>.|.|TRBJ2-7|TRBV19
TGTGCCAGTAGTATAGCCGTTCAGGGAACCTACGAGCAGTACTTC
CASSIAVQGTYEQYF
>.|.|TRBJ2-4|TRBV2
TGTGCCAGCAGTGCCACGTCAGGGAGCGCCAAAACCATTCAGTACTTC
CASSATSGSAKTIQYF
>TRBD2|many|TRBJ2-1|TRBV11-2
TGTGCCAGCAGCTTACTCAGCGGGAGCTCCTACAATGAGCAGTTCTTC
CASSLLSGSSYNEQFF
>TRBD1|many|TRBJ2-7|TRBV12-3/TRBV12-4
TGTGCCAGCAGTTCACAGGGGGTAGTGGACGAGCAGTACTTC
CASSSQGVVDEQYF
>.|.|TRBJ2-1|TRBV27
TGTGCCAGCAGTAAATACAGGGGAGGCAATGAGCAGTTCTTC
CASSKYRGGNEQFF
>TRBD2|many|TRBJ2-5|TRBV10-1
TGCGCCAGCAGTTCCGGGACTAGCGGGACGAACCAAGAGACCCAGTACTTC
CASSSGTSGTNQETQYF
>.|.|TRBJ2-7|TRBV15
TGTGCCACCACCCCGGACAGAGGGAGCTCCTACGAGCAGTACTTC
CATTPDRGSSYEQYF
>.|many|TRBJ2-3|TRBV14
TGTGCCAGCAGCCAAGATGGTTCGTTGGGACTCAGCACAGATACGCAGTATTTT
CASSQDGSLGLSTDTQYF